Sequencing of this T cell receptor beta chain was carried out in a study of T cells in Graves' hyperthyroidism and ophthalmopathy. Germline V CDR1 and CDR2: SGHTA, FQGNSA. Between the trimmed V and J ends, which lost 8 bases and 7 bases, there was a span of 12 bases. The CDR3 is 12 residues long. On this clonotype itself: Its antigen is currently unknown.

General study points: The majority of expanded thyroid clonotypes above 0.001 also appeared in blood.

Researchers took RNA transcripts and amplified the TCR beta CDR3 regions from them. First-round RT-PCR with HTBI primers amplified the TCR CDR3 region. TCRdb processed the multiplex PCR reads anew with MiXCR; each CDR3 protein has one entry. This sample carries under 550,000 distinct CDR3 sequences, roughly 21% of them seen once, and the ten largest clones take 47%. The TCR was taken from a man aged 35 to 55 with Graves' ophthalmopathy. The rearrangement links TRBV7-2 to TRBJ1-5, with a weak D call TRBD1 (6 bases). The material sequenced was blood. CDR3 sequence: CASGVGGQPQHF. In DNA form, the CDR3 reads TGTGCCAGCGGCGTTGGGGGCCAGCCCCAGCATTTT. The full variable domain, rest sourced from reference TRBV7-2 and TRBJ1-5, is GAGVSQSPSNKVTEKGKDVELRCDPISGHTALYWYRQSLGQGLEFLIYFQGNSAPDKSGLPSDRFSAERTGGSVSTLTIQRTQQEDSAVYLCASGVGGQPQHFGDGTRLSIL.